This T cell receptor beta chain was sequenced in a study of long-term antiretroviral therapy in people with HIV. Study-wide points: Collection of the blood, which took place between about 2004 and 2018, possibly occurred under older ART regimens. ART adherence was not documented, and neither viral resistance nor therapy changes had any data. Dominating the repertoire at all time points were the clones that expanded before ART.

Of note for this clone: The antigen remains undetermined.

Trimming removed 3 bases at V and 7 bases at J, with 3 bases between. Germline V gene data show CDR1 as WSHSY and CDR2 as SAAADI. The CDR3 length is 11 residues. Samples held about 0.9-10 million cryopreserved PBMC, and DNA extraction followed. Survey-level immunoSEQ v3.0 assays were run. Profiled with immunoSEQ multiplex PCR; TCRdb holds only in-frame clones, not every one. The sample has 25,000 to 30,000 clones, approximately 80% seen once; the top ten hold 8.5% to 9.5%. Sequencing used unsorted PBMCs, obtained 3 years after starting antiretroviral therapy. This receptor was taken from a middle-aged man with HIV. The V and J genes are TRBV10-2 and TRBJ1-4; D is unclear. The CDR3 region has the DNA TGCGCCAGCAGTGAAGCTGAAAAACTGTTTTTT. It encodes CASSEAEKLFF.